This is a list of T cell receptor beta chains from one sample in a study of memory CD4+ T cells and cytomegalovirus serostatus. The data were produced by immunoSEQ multiplex PCR, yet TCRdb's version contains in-frame clones alone and is incomplete. The profile covers 45,000 to 70,000 clones, with more than 65% appearing a single time and around 0.5% taken by the ten largest. The sequenced sample was memory CD4+ T cells from blood. The source is an adult in good health and CMV-seronegative. Some clones in this sample may be carry-over from other donors' samples. The CDR3 runs from the conserved cysteine through the conserved F or W. A D gene is named only where the DNA matches it firmly. Clone size is stated in some rows and not others, as once, few, many or a class when expanded.

d_gene: TRBD2; abundance: -; v_gene: TRBV13; j_gene: TRBJ2-1; len: 19; CDR3aa: CASSWARQGRTSGRSSQFF; CDR3nt: TGTGCCAGCAGCTGGGCCCGCCAAGGGCGGACTAGCGGGAGGAGCTCGCAGTTCTTC
d_gene: -; abundance: -; v_gene: TRBV18; j_gene: TRBJ2-7; len: 14; CDR3aa: CASSPASETYEQYF; CDR3nt: TGTGCCAGCTCACCAGCCTCAGAAACCTACGAGCAGTACTTC
d_gene: -; abundance: -; v_gene: TRBV28; j_gene: TRBJ2-7; len: 14; CDR3aa: CASRVSGSSYEQYF; CDR3nt: TGTGCCAGCAGGGTTAGCGGAAGCTCCTACGAGCAGTACTTC
d_gene: -; abundance: -; v_gene: TRBV30; j_gene: TRBJ2-1; len: 12; CDR3aa: CAWSDSYNEQFF; CDR3nt: TGTGCCTGGAGTGACAGCTACAATGAGCAGTTCTTC
d_gene: TRBD2; abundance: -; v_gene: TRBV7-2; j_gene: TRBJ2-1; len: 16; CDR3aa: CASSLPGREGRDEQFF; CDR3nt: TGTGCCAGCAGCTTACCGGGACGGGAGGGCCGGGATGAGCAGTTCTTC
d_gene: -; abundance: -; v_gene: TRBV5-1; j_gene: TRBJ2-3; len: 16; CDR3aa: CASSLEPGRFTDTQYF; CDR3nt: TGCGCCAGCAGCTTGGAGCCGGGGAGGTTCACAGATACGCAGTATTTT
d_gene: TRBD1; abundance: -; v_gene: TRBV5-4; j_gene: TRBJ2-4; len: 15; CDR3aa: CASSPGTVAKNIQYF; CDR3nt: TGTGCCAGCAGCCCGGGGACAGTCGCCAAAAACATTCAGTACTTC
d_gene: -; abundance: -; v_gene: TRBV7-8; j_gene: TRBJ2-5; len: 13; CDR3aa: CASSFGTQETQYF; CDR3nt: TGTGCCAGCAGCTTCGGGACTCAAGAGACCCAGTACTTC
d_gene: TRBD2; abundance: -; v_gene: TRBV5-6; j_gene: TRBJ2-1; len: 17; CDR3aa: CASSIFSGTSGVNEQFF; CDR3nt: TGTGCCAGCAGCATTTTCTCCGGGACTAGCGGCGTCAATGAGCAGTTCTTC
d_gene: TRBD1; abundance: -; v_gene: TRBV28; j_gene: TRBJ1-5; len: 13; CDR3aa: CASQGDSNQPQHF; CDR3nt: TGTGCCAGCCAGGGGGATAGCAATCAGCCCCAGCATTTT
d_gene: -; abundance: -; v_gene: TRBV15; j_gene: TRBJ1-4; len: 14; CDR3aa: CATSRDERHEKLFF; CDR3nt: TGTGCCACCAGCAGAGATGAGAGGCATGAAAAACTGTTTTTT
d_gene: -; abundance: -; v_gene: TRBV10-2; j_gene: TRBJ2-7; len: 15; CDR3aa: CASSNPEGARYEQYF; CDR3nt: TGCGCCAGCAGTAACCCGGAGGGGGCACGCTACGAGCAGTACTTC
d_gene: -; abundance: -; v_gene: TRBV19; j_gene: TRBJ2-7; len: 11; CDR3aa: CASGSLREQYF; CDR3nt: TGTGCCAGTGGGTCCCTGAGGGAGCAGTACTTC
d_gene: TRBD2; abundance: -; v_gene: TRBV29-1; j_gene: TRBJ2-2; len: 17; CDR3aa: CSARGLAGGPSTGELFF; CDR3nt: TGCAGCGCCCGAGGTCTAGCGGGAGGGCCCTCCACCGGGGAGCTGTTTTTT
d_gene: TRBD2; abundance: few; v_gene: TRBV15; j_gene: TRBJ2-5; len: 17; CDR3aa: CATSRRTSGRAQETQYF; CDR3nt: TGTGCCACCAGCAGAAGGACTAGCGGGAGGGCCCAAGAGACCCAGTACTTC
d_gene: TRBD2; abundance: few; v_gene: TRBV6-6; j_gene: TRBJ2-7; len: 15; CDR3aa: CASADLSGIRGEQYF; CDR3nt: TGTGCCAGCGCAGACCTTAGCGGGATCCGGGGCGAGCAGTACTTC